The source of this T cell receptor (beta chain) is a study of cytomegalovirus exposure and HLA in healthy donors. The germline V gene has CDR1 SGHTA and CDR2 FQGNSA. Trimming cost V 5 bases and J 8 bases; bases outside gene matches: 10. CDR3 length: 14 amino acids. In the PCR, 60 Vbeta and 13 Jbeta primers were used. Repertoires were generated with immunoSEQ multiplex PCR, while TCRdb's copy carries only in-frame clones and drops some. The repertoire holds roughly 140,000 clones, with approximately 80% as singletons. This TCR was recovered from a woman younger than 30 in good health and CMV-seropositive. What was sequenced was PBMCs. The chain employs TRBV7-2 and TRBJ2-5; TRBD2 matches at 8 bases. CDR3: CASSLGGSGATQYF. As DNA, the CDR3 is TGTGCCAGCAGCCTCGGGGGTAGCGGGGCTACCCAGTACTTC.